The 4 T cell receptor beta chains listed next were all sequenced from one sample in a study of shared clonotypes between healthy human individuals. TCRdb's table, derived via immunoSEQ multiplex PCR, lists solely in-frame clones and lacks some. Seen here are around 690,000 clones, about nine tenths observed once, and the top ten hold more than 30%. Sequencing was done on a sample of memory CD8+ T cells from PBMCs. The sample's subset: CD45RO+ cells pooled with CCR7-negative TemRA cells. These receptor sequences come from a man aged 18 to 35 in good health. Some clones in this sample may be carry-over from other donors' samples.

The CDR3 DNA reads TGTGCCAGCAGCTCGTACAATACAGGGAGCACTGAAGCTTTCTTT. Protein: CASSSYNTGSTEAFF. This sequence joins TRBV7-8 and TRBJ1-1; D might be TRBD1 (6 bases). V was trimmed by 4 bases and J by 4 bases, leaving 16 bases between them. This CDR3 has 15 residues. CDR1 and CDR2 from the germline V gene are SGHVS and FQNEAQ.

The chain carries TRBV27 and TRBJ1-4; D is uncertain. The CDR3 runs 14 residues. Germline assignment: CDR1 MNHEY and CDR2 SMNVEV (reference sequence). The germline V and J ends were trimmed by 9 bases and 0 bases, with 11 bases remaining between them. The CDR3 spells CASGFSATNEKLFF. The CDR3 DNA reads TGTGCCAGTGGGTTTAGCGCAACTAATGAAAAACTGTTTTTT.

The chain combines TRBV27 with TRBJ2-2; 8 positions match TRBD2. There are 14 residues in the CDR3. Germline V gives CDR1 MNHEY, CDR2 SMNVEV (reference sequence). Trimming at V came to 7 bases and at J to 6 bases, leaving 7 bases not matched to a gene. CDR3 region: CASTFGGAAGELFF. In DNA form, the CDR3 reads TGTGCCAGCACCTTCGGGGGGGCGGCCGGGGAGCTGTTTTTT.

The gene calls are TRBV25-1 and TRBJ2-1; D gene ambiguous. This CDR3 contains 14 residues. Looked up from germline, CDR1 is MGHDK and CDR2 is SYGVNS. Deletions cut 7 bases from V and 0 bases from J, with 10 bases between. The CDR3 region is CASIDPASYNEQFF. The CDR3 coding sequence is TGTGCCAGCATAGACCCTGCCTCCTACAATGAGCAGTTCTTC.